The 31 T cell receptor beta chains reported below all come from one sample, sequenced in a study of OX40 agonist ivuxolimab in advanced cancers. TCRdb's copy holds only in-frame clones and misses some; the assay was immunoSEQ multiplex PCR. The table records around 46,000 clones, around 90% of them present only once. The input for sequencing was CD4+ or CD8+ T cells sorted from blood, taken in a trial of the OX40 agonist ivuxolimab. The receptor source for this set is an adult with an advanced solid tumor such as melanoma, head and neck, liver or kidney cancer.

For the CDR3, the DNA is TGTGCCTGGAGTGTCTGGGGGGTAGGGCGGACTCAGGGTCAGCCCCAGCATTTT. Protein: CAWSVWGVGRTQGQPQHF. The chain couples TRBV30 to TRBJ1-5; tentatively, D is TRBD1 (5 bases). The CDR3 extends over 18 amino acids. Germline CDR1 GTSNPN, CDR2 SVGIG (reference sequence). V was pared by 0 bases and J by 6 bases, with 24 bases between.

V usage is TRBV2 and J usage is TRBJ1-3; D is possibly TRBD1 (5 bases). V shed 5 bases and J shed 1 base, with 9 bases lying between them. Germline-derived CDR1 and CDR2 are SNHLY and FYNNEI. The CDR3 runs to 14 residues. The DNA for the CDR3 is TGTGCCAGCAGTCAGACAGTATCTGGAAACACCATATATTTT. Protein product: CASSQTVSGNTIYF.

The chain uses TRBV7-3 and TRBJ2-5; 7 nucleotides align to TRBD1. Losses at the gene ends were 5 bases for V and 2 bases for J; bases not matched to a gene: 5. This CDR3 spans 14 amino acids. The V gene's germline CDR1 is SGHTA and CDR2 FQGTGA. The CDR3 nucleotides are TGTGCCAGCAGCACCGGGACAGCACAAGAGACCCAGTACTTC. Protein product: CASSTGTAQETQYF.

The chain uses TRBV11-3 and TRBJ2-1; D possibly matches TRBD1 or TRBD2 (6 bases each). The V gene lost 2 bases and the J gene lost 8 bases, with 10 bases spanning the gap. CDR1 and CDR2 from the germline V gene are SGHNT and YENEEA. The CDR3 extends over 13 amino acids. The CDR3 DNA reads TGTGCCAGCAGCTTAAGGAGGGGGGATGAGCAGTTCTTC. Its translation: CASSLRRGDEQFF.

The chain carries TRBV7-9 and TRBJ2-1, with a possible D match to TRBD2 (5 bases). From germline, CDR1 is SEHNR and CDR2 FQNEAQ (reference sequence). This CDR3 contains 14 residues. V lost 1 base and J lost 3, with 7 bases in between. The CDR3 DNA follows: TGTGCCAGCAGCTTAGAACGGGGCTACAATGAGCAGTTCTTC. Translation: CASSLERGYNEQFF. Using reference TRBV7-9 and TRBJ2-1 for the parts outside the CDR3, the full variable domain is DTGVSQNPRHKITKRGQNVTFRCDPISEHNRLYWYRQTLGQGPEFLTYFQNEAQLEKSRLLSDRFSAERPKGSFSTLEIQRTEQGDSAMYLCASSLERGYNEQFFGPGTRLTVL.

This clone has only one observation. The gene calls are TRBV6-5 and TRBJ2-4; D is ambiguous. The V gene lost 6 bases and the J gene lost 0 bases, with 12 bases spanning the gap. There are 15 residues in the CDR3. Germline V gives CDR1 MNHEY, CDR2 SVGAGI. The CDR3 here is CASSYGFGAKNIQYF. In DNA form, the CDR3 reads TGTGCCAGCAGCTATGGCTTCGGAGCCAAAAACATTCAGTACTTC.

The chain uses TRBV6-5 and TRBJ1-5; D remains ambiguous. The V gene's germline CDR1 is MNHEY and CDR2 SVGAGI. This CDR3 is 16 amino acids long. The V end was cut by 0 bases, the J end by 9 bases, with 18 bases between. CDR3 residues: CASSYSSTGLLGPQHF. The CDR3 bases are TGTGCCAGCAGTTACTCTAGTACGGGGTTGCTGGGGCCCCAGCATTTT.

The V and J genes are TRBV29-1 and TRBJ1-1, with 9 positions matching TRBD1. The CDR3 extends over 13 amino acids. V lost 6 bases and J lost 4; bases outside the gene matches: 6. Germline CDR1 is SQVTM and CDR2 is ANQGSEA. The CDR3 reads CSVVQGAGTEAFF. The CDR3 nucleotides read TGCAGCGTGGTACAGGGGGCCGGCACTGAAGCTTTCTTT.

In DNA form, the CDR3 reads TGCGCCAGCTCTACGGGGGGGCTAGCGGAATCTCATAGGGAGCAGTACTTC. Amino acid sequence: CASSTGGLAESHREQYF. The J gene is TRBJ2-7, the V gene TRBV5-1; 8 nucleotides line up with TRBD2. Germline trimming cut 7 bases from V and 7 bases from J; bases unmatched to any gene: 22. CDR3 size: 17 residues. Germline CDR1 reads SGHRS; CDR2 reads YFSETQ.

In its sample, this clone was seen once. The CDR3: CASSLAVSGTGVETQYF. CDR3 coding DNA: TGTGCCAGCAGCTTAGCGGTGTCCGGGACAGGGGTCGAGACCCAGTACTTC. The chain combines TRBV7-6 with TRBJ2-5; 10 bases line up with TRBD1. This CDR3 region has 17 residues. CDR1 and CDR2 (germline): SGHVS, FNYEAQ. The J segment lost 5 bases and the V segment lost 0 bases, leaving 9 bases of the junction unmatched. Complete variable domain (other parts from reference TRBV7-6 and TRBJ2-5): GAGVSQSPRYKVTKRGQDVALRCDPISGHVSLYWYRQALGQGPEFLTYFNYEAQQDKSGLPNDRFSAERPEGSISTLTIQRTEQRDSAMYRCASSLAVSGTGVETQYFGPGTRLLVL.

The chain joins TRBV7-9 to TRBJ2-1, with 13 bases lining up with TRBD2. J gave up 6 bases and V 5 bases, and 7 bases lay outside the gene matches. Germline CDR1 and CDR2: SEHNR and FQNEAQ (reference sequence). The CDR3 is made up of 16 amino acids. CDR3 residues: CASSPRGLAGANEQFF. The CDR3 nucleotides are TGTGCCAGCAGCCCCAGAGGACTAGCGGGGGCCAATGAGCAGTTCTTC.

The chain employs TRBV6-5 and TRBJ2-7; 8 bases fit TRBD1. Per the germline V gene, CDR1 is MNHEY and CDR2 is SVGAGI. This CDR3 has 14 residues. V was pared by 2 bases and J by 2 bases, with 2 bases of the junction left unmatched. The CDR3 nucleotides are TGTGCCAGCAGTTACGTGGGACAGGCCTACGAGCAGTACTTC. It encodes CASSYVGQAYEQYF.

The rearrangement links TRBV11-2 to TRBJ2-4; no reliable D call. V gave up 2 bases and J gave up 0 bases, with 8 bases separating them. CDR1 and CDR2 (germline): SGHAT, FQNNGV. The length of the CDR3 is 15 residues. The CDR3 nucleotides are TGTGCCAGCAGCTTAAGCGACTTAGCCAAAAACATTCAGTACTTC. It specifies CASSLSDLAKNIQYF.

In its sample, this clone was seen a few times. The chain is built from TRBV7-8 and TRBJ1-6; 12 bases map to TRBD1. Germline V gene data show CDR1 as SGHVS and CDR2 as FQNEAQ. V was clipped by 4 bases and J by 5 bases; unmatched bases: 3. CDR3 length equals 16 residues. The CDR3 is CASSSGQGADNSPLHF. The CDR3, as DNA: TGTGCCAGCAGCTCGGGACAGGGGGCGGATAATTCACCCCTCCACTTT. Filled out from reference TRBV7-8 and TRBJ1-6, the complete variable domain reads GAGVSQSPRYKVAKRGQDVALRCDPISGHVSLFWYQQALGQGPEFLTYFQNEAQLDKSGLPSDRFFAERPEGSVSTLKIQRTQQEDSAVYLCASSSGQGADNSPLHFGNGTRLTVT.

The CDR3 spells CASSSGQGFDTIYF. The DNA for the CDR3 is TGTGCCAGCAGCTCGGGACAGGGATTCGACACCATATATTTT. The chain carries TRBV28 and TRBJ1-3, with TRBD1 matching over 9 bases. CDR1 is MDHEN, CDR2 SYDVKM, per germline. This CDR3 spans 14 amino acids. The V and J ends lost 6 bases and 8 bases, in that order; junction bases with no gene match: 8. The full variable domain, in which reference TRBV28 and TRBJ1-3 provide the parts outside the CDR3, is DVKVTQSSRYLVKRTGEKVFLECVQDMDHENMFWYRQDPGLGLRLIYFSYDVKMKEKGDIPEGYSVSREKKERFSLILESASTNQTSMYLCASSSGQGFDTIYFGEGSWLTVV.

This chain uses TRBV2 with TRBJ2-5, with D uncertain. Germline CDR1 is SNHLY and CDR2 is FYNNEI. CDR3 length: 14 amino acids. V was pared by 7 bases and J by 5 bases, with 17 bases between. CDR3 in DNA: TGTGCCAGCATCTTCGGGCCTGGGCGTGAGACCCAGTACTTC. Amino acids: CASIFGPGRETQYF.

CDR3 nucleotide sequence: TGTGCCAGCAGCTTGGGGCTAGCGGGAGAGGGACCCTACAATGAGCAGTTCTTC. Translating it yields CASSLGLAGEGPYNEQFF. V and J are TRBV5-8 and TRBJ2-1; TRBD2 aligns across 10 bases. The CDR3 is 18 residues long. CDR1 is SGHTS and CDR2 is YDEGEE in the germline V gene. Germline trimming cut 0 bases from V and 2 bases from J; bases unmatched to any gene: 8.

The chain couples TRBV19 to TRBJ2-2; TRBD1 matches at 7 bases. The V and J ends lost 1 base and 1 base, in that order; junction bases with no gene match: 3. Germline loops: CDR1 LNHDA, CDR2 SQIVND (reference sequence). The CDR3 totals 16 residues. As DNA, the CDR3 is TGTGCCAGTAGTATAGCCCCAGGGGGGAACACCGGGGAGCTGTTTTTT. Protein: CASSIAPGGNTGELFF. The full variable domain, its missing parts supplied by reference TRBV19 and TRBJ2-2, is DGGITQSPKYLFRKEGQNVTLSCEQNLNHDAMYWYRQDPGQGLRLIYYSQIVNDFQKGDIAEGYSVSREKKESFPLTVTSAQKNPTAFYLCASSIAPGGNTGELFFGEGSRLTVL.

The CDR3 reads CASRGEGAGELFF. The CDR3 DNA reads TGTGCCAGCAGGGGGGAAGGGGCCGGGGAGCTGTTTTTT. The V call is TRBV2, the J call TRBJ2-2; possibly TRBD1 or TRBD2 for D (5 bases each). V lost 6 bases and J lost 6, with 11 bases in between. The germline V gene has CDR1 SNHLY and CDR2 FYNNEI. The CDR3 spans 13 residues.

This rearrangement joins TRBV25-1 to TRBJ1-2; tentatively, D is TRBD1 (5 bases). V was pared by 1 base and J by 6 bases, with 15 bases between. The CDR3 covers 15 residues. The V gene's germline CDR1 is MGHDK and CDR2 SYGVNS. The DNA for the CDR3 is TGTGCCAGCAGTGAATCCCCAGGGAGATCTGATGGCTACACCTTC. Encoded protein: CASSESPGRSDGYTF.

The rearrangement joins TRBV29-1 to TRBJ2-5; D remains ambiguous. Trimming left V 0 bases short and J 6 bases short, with 11 bases between. This CDR3 is built from 13 residues. Germline CDR1 SQVTM, CDR2 ANQGSEA. CDR3 in DNA: TGCAGCGTTGAAGATCCTTTACCCCAGACCCAGTACTTC. Translated: CSVEDPLPQTQYF. Variable domain in full (rest from reference TRBV29-1 and TRBJ2-5): SAVISQKPSRDICQRGTSLTIQCQVDSQVTMMFWYRQQPGQSLTLIATANQGSEATYESGFVIDKFPISRPNLTFSTLTVSNMSPEDSSIYLCSVEDPLPQTQYFGPGTRLLVL.

The chain joins TRBV29-1 to TRBJ2-7, with D possibly being TRBD1 (7 bases). Germline loops: CDR1 SQVTM, CDR2 ANQGSEA. V gave up 6 bases and J gave up 0 bases, with 15 bases separating them. The CDR3 runs 14 residues. Written as DNA, the CDR3 is TGCAGCGTAAGACCTCAGGGGGGCTCCTACGAGCAGTACTTC. This gives the protein CSVRPQGGSYEQYF.

The rearrangement joins TRBV5-1 to TRBJ1-4; D perhaps matches TRBD1 (5 bases). With 0 bases removed from V and 6 bases from J, the gap between germline ends came to 9 bases. Germline CDR1 SGHRS, CDR2 YFSETQ. The CDR3 has 14 residues. Here the CDR3 DNA reads TGCGCCAGCAGCTTGGACGAGGGGTATGAAAAACTGTTTTTT. Amino acid sequence: CASSLDEGYEKLFF.

As to this clone: One junction end does not reproduce the germline sequence, and a read error may be involved. The chain recombines TRBV27 with TRBJ2-1, with TRBD1 matching over 8 bases. The CDR3 loop spans 15 amino acids. Germline assignment: CDR1 MNHEY and CDR2 SMNVEV (reference sequence). CDR3 nucleotides: TGTGCCAGCATAGGGACAGGTGAGGTCTACACTGAGCAGTTCTTC. It translates to CASIGTGEVYTEQFF.

The chain is built from TRBV11-2 and TRBJ2-7, with D maybe TRBD1 (6 bases). This CDR3 has 15 amino acids. In germline, CDR1 is SGHAT, CDR2 FQNNGV. The V end lost 3 bases, the J end lost 4 bases, and 16 bases lay between the germline ends. CDR3 in amino acids: CASSFPFGQLYEQYF. Here the CDR3 DNA reads TGTGCCAGCAGCTTCCCCTTCGGACAGTTATACGAGCAGTACTTC.

The chain employs TRBV29-1 and TRBJ1-1, with 8 bases that match TRBD1. There are 14 residues in the CDR3. V dropped 5 bases and J dropped 3; count of bases not matched to a gene: 8. The germline CDR1 and CDR2 sequences are SQVTM and ANQGSEA. CDR3 coding DNA: TGCAGCGTTAGACAGGGGTTCGAGGACACTGAAGCTTTCTTT. Translation: CSVRQGFEDTEAFF.

The gene calls are TRBV4-3 and TRBJ2-1; D ambiguous. The germline V and J ends were trimmed by 5 bases and 6 bases, with 11 bases remaining between them. The CDR3 is made up of 13 amino acids. Germline lookup yields CDR1 LGHNA and CDR2 YSLEER. CDR3 coding DNA: TGCGCCAGCAGCTCCCCAATGGGCAATGAGCAGTTCTTC. Translation gives CASSSPMGNEQFF.

The CDR3 region is CATSSTGTVNSPLHF. The CDR3 coding sequence is TGTGCCACCAGCAGTACCGGGACAGTTAATTCACCCCTCCACTTT. V usage is TRBV15 and J usage is TRBJ1-6, with TRBD1 identical over 7 bases. The CDR3 spans 15 residues. V shed 3 bases and J 6 bases; nucleotides not matched to a gene: 5. The germline CDR1 and CDR2 sequences are LNHNV and YYDKDF (reference sequence).

This clone was seen a few times. CDR3 nucleotides: TGTGCCAGCAGCGCGATGAGTAGCTCCTACGAGCAGTACTTC. It encodes CASSAMSSSYEQYF. V usage is TRBV9 and J usage is TRBJ2-7; D is ambiguous. Trimming pared 3 bases from V and 0 bases from J, leaving 10 bases between. The CDR3 spans 14 residues. Germline CDR1 SGDLS, CDR2 YYNGEE.

The V gene is TRBV30, the J gene TRBJ2-2; 10 bases agree with TRBD2. The J segment lost 3 bases and the V segment lost 2 bases, leaving 6 bases of the junction unmatched. CDR3 length: 16 amino acids. In germline, CDR1 is GTSNPN, CDR2 SVGIG (reference sequence). CDR3 nucleotide sequence: TGTGCCTGGAGTTACGGGCTAGCGGGGGACACCGGGGAGCTGTTTTTT. Residues: CAWSYGLAGDTGELFF.

The chain employs TRBV6-6 and TRBJ1-4; a weak D match, TRBD1 (5 bases). The CDR3 length is 16 residues. Germline V lookup: CDR1 MNHNY, CDR2 SVGAGI (reference sequence). V dropped 2 bases and J dropped 7 bases, with 17 bases sitting between them. The CDR3 spells CASSYPGGPRGEKLFF. CDR3 nucleotide sequence: TGTGCCAGCAGTTACCCCGGCGGCCCGAGGGGTGAAAAACTGTTTTTT.